The next 30 T cell receptor beta chains were all read from a single sample in a study of regulatory T cells in long-lasting Graves disease. Described time point: newly diagnosed GD, antithyroid drugs for less than 3 months. Preparation of the TCR library used RNA extracted from PBMCs. Sequencing libraries for TCR beta were prepared with iRepertoire HTBI primers and Arm-PCR of CDR3 regions. TCRdb ran MiXCR on the multiplex PCR reads and lists one entry per CDR3 protein. The table includes 400,000 to 500,000 distinct CDR3 sequences, around 15% detected once. The data also belong to a second study, concerning T cells in Graves' hyperthyroidism and ophthalmopathy.

The sample was peripheral blood mononuclear cells (PBMCs), taken at new diagnosis, from a patient treated with antithyroid drugs. All receptors come from a woman between 18 and 29 years old with Graves disease.

V usage is TRBV29-1 and J usage is TRBJ2-2; unclear D gene. The CDR3 is 12 residues long. Germline V CDR1 and CDR2: SQVTM, ANQGSEA. Trimming pared 6 bases from V and 2 bases from J, leaving 7 bases between. CDR3 nucleotide sequence: TGCAGCGTAGGGCTCAACACCGGGGAGCTGTTTTTT. Protein sequence: CSVGLNTGELFF.

This clonotype was observed a handful of times. V gene TRBV20-1 combines with J gene TRBJ2-7; 9 bases are a match to TRBD2. The V and J ends lost 7 bases and 4 bases, in that order; junction bases with no gene match: 20. Germline CDR1 and CDR2: DFQATT and SNEGSKA (reference sequence). CDR3 size: 17 residues. CDR3 nucleotides: TGCAGTGGAAGCCGGCGGGAGGGCCTCCCGAACAAATACGAGCAGTACTTC. Its protein is CSGSRREGLPNKYEQYF.

This clonotype has only a few counts. V is TRBV5-1 and J is TRBJ1-1; D is perhaps TRBD1 (5 bases). Trimming took 0 bases from V and 0 from J, leaving 9 bases between them. Germline CDR1 and CDR2: SGHRS and YFSETQ. The CDR3 has 15 amino acids. In DNA, the CDR3 is TGCGCCAGCAGCTTGGAGGGACCCGTGAACACTGAAGCTTTCTTT. The encoded protein is CASSLEGPVNTEAFF.

The CDR3 DNA reads as TGTGCCAGTATGGTATTGTCGGTGAGCGGCAGCTATGGCTACACCTTC. It encodes CASMVLSVSGSYGYTF. This rearrangement joins TRBV19 to TRBJ1-2; D call uncertain. Germline CDR1 reads LNHDA; CDR2 reads SQIVND (reference sequence). This CDR3 contains 16 residues. The germline V and J ends were trimmed by 7 bases and 4 bases, with 22 bases remaining between them.

The rearrangement links TRBV7-9 to TRBJ2-5, with TRBD2 matching 13 bases. This CDR3 contains 19 residues. Looked up from germline, CDR1 is SEHNR and CDR2 is FQNEAQ (reference sequence). Trimming removed 5 bases from V and 1 base from J; junction bases left unmatched: 13. CDR3 nucleotides: TGTGCCAGCAGCCCGAGGACTAGCGGGAGCTGGGACTTCCAAGAGACCCAGTACTTC. It translates to CASSPRTSGSWDFQETQYF.

This clonotype appeared many times. V usage is TRBV7-8 and J usage is TRBJ1-4, with D uncertain. The CDR3 contains 14 residues. V lost 5 bases to trimming and J lost 1 base, with 8 bases between them. From germline, CDR1 is SGHVS and CDR2 FQNEAQ. CDR3 sequence: CASSPRQTNEKLFF. The DNA for the CDR3 is TGTGCCAGCAGCCCCCGCCAAACTAATGAAAAACTGTTTTTT.

This clonotype was seen repeatedly, ten times or more. The rearrangement links TRBV10-3 to TRBJ2-7, with D perhaps TRBD2 (5 bases). Per the germline V gene, CDR1 is ENHRY and CDR2 is SYGVKD. V lost 0 bases to trimming and J lost 4 bases, with 10 bases between them. CDR3 length: 14 amino acids. The CDR3 bases are TGTGCCATCAGTGAGTCGGAGAGGGCATACGAGCAGTACTTC. It encodes CAISESERAYEQYF.

This rearrangement joins TRBV28 to TRBJ2-5; TRBD2 matches 10 bases. This CDR3 has 15 residues. CDR1 MDHEN and CDR2 SYDVKM come from the germline V gene. J was trimmed by 6 bases and V by 5 bases; bases with no gene match: 9. The CDR3 coding sequence is TGTGCCAGCAGTCGCGCGGGGACTAGCGAGAAGACCCAGTACTTC. Translating it yields CASSRAGTSEKTQYF.

This clonotype was seen at least ten times. The V gene is TRBV12-3 or TRBV12-4, the J gene TRBJ1-1; D call uncertain. V was clipped by 6 bases and J by 3 bases, with 14 bases between them. The CDR3 sequence is 14 residues long. Here the CDR3 DNA reads TGTGCCAGCAGCTTTGGGCCCACCCACACTGAAGCTTTCTTT. Protein sequence: CASSFGPTHTEAFF.

This clonotype was observed a few times. The chain recombines TRBV3-1 with TRBJ2-1, with D uncertain. Germline-derived CDR1 and CDR2 are LGHDT and YNNKEL (reference sequence). The CDR3 is 14 residues long. Trimming removed 1 base at V and 3 bases at J, with 7 bases between. The CDR3 bases are TGTGCCAGCAGCCAAGTACCTAGCTACAATGAGCAGTTCTTC. Translated, it gives CASSQVPSYNEQFF.

This chain links TRBV2 with TRBJ1-5; weak D call: TRBD1 (5 bases). Looked up from germline, CDR1 is SNHLY and CDR2 is FYNNEI. The CDR3 is made up of 12 amino acids. The germline V and J ends were trimmed by 7 bases and 3 bases, with 7 bases remaining between them. This CDR3 is CASTGHNQPQHF. The CDR3 coding sequence is TGTGCCAGCACAGGGCACAATCAGCCCCAGCATTTT. Drawing the rest from reference TRBV2 and TRBJ1-5, the complete variable domain is EPEVTQTPSHQVTQMGQEVILRCVPISNHLYFYWYRQILGQKVEFLVSFYNNEISEKSEIFDDQFSVERPDGSNFTLKIRSTKLEDSAMYFCASTGHNQPQHFGDGTRLSIL.

In this sample, this clonotype turned up many times. This chain links TRBV7-9 with TRBJ2-7, with 9 nucleotides matching TRBD1. This CDR3 region has 14 residues. CDR1 is SEHNR, CDR2 FQNEAQ, per germline (reference sequence). J was trimmed by 4 bases and V by 6 bases; bases with no gene match: 7. CDR3 in amino acids: CASRSDRGWYEQYF. The DNA for the CDR3 is TGTGCCAGCAGAAGTGACAGGGGGTGGTACGAGCAGTACTTC.

A few counts support this clonotype. This sequence joins TRBV6-2 or TRBV6-3 and TRBJ1-5, with no clear D. The germline V and J ends were trimmed by 2 bases and 6 bases, with 8 bases remaining between them. The CDR3 contains 13 residues. CDR1 and CDR2 from the germline V gene are MNHEY and SVGEGT. CDR3 in amino acids: CASSYAGPQPQHF. The CDR3 DNA is TGTGCCAGCAGTTACGCCGGTCCTCAGCCCCAGCATTTT.

In this sample, this clonotype turned up a few times. The chain combines TRBV20-1 with TRBJ2-3, with 11 bases identical to TRBD2. Trimming cost V 6 bases and J 1 base; bases outside gene matches: 12. The CDR3 consists of 17 residues. Germline CDR1 and CDR2: DFQATT and SNEGSKA (reference sequence). CDR3 DNA: TGCAGTGCACGAACTAGCGGGAGCTTCGGGGGCACAGATACGCAGTATTTT. It translates to CSARTSGSFGGTDTQYF.

In its sample, this clonotype was seen a few times. The V call is TRBV6-1, the J call TRBJ2-2; D ambiguous. The CDR3 has 13 amino acids. With 4 bases removed from V and 5 bases from J, the gap between germline ends came to 8 bases. The germline gives CDR1 MNHNS, CDR2 SASEGT. The CDR3 DNA reads as TGTGCCAGCAGTGGAGTGGAAACCGGGGAGCTGTTTTTT. Encoded protein: CASSGVETGELFF.

The chain uses TRBV12-3 or TRBV12-4 and TRBJ2-1, with 7 bases fitting TRBD2. Trimming at V came to 8 bases and at J to 4 bases, leaving 2 bases not matched to a gene. CDR3 size: 12 residues. CDR3 nucleotides: TGTGCCAGCGGGAGGGCGTACAATGAGCAGTTCTTC. As protein: CASGRAYNEQFF.

This clonotype was observed at least ten times. The chain carries TRBV3-1 and TRBJ2-3; 10 bases match TRBD2. With V trimmed by 1 base and J by 9 bases, 4 bases remained unmatched. The CDR3 contains 14 residues. The V gene's germline CDR1 is LGHDT and CDR2 YNNKEL (reference sequence). The CDR3 protein is CASSQGSSGRTQYF. The DNA of the CDR3 is TGTGCCAGCAGCCAAGGGTCTAGCGGGAGAACGCAGTATTTT.

Only a few counts were recorded for this clonotype. The J gene is TRBJ2-2, the V gene TRBV2, with D tentatively TRBD1 (6 bases). The CDR3 has 14 residues. Germline lookup yields CDR1 SNHLY and CDR2 FYNNEI. Trimming took off 7 bases at V and 1 base at J, with 10 bases between the two ends. The CDR3 here is CASKQGLNTGELFF. The CDR3 DNA is TGTGCCAGCAAGCAGGGGTTGAACACCGGGGAGCTGTTTTTT.

This clonotype has a count of ten or more. The J gene is TRBJ2-7, the V gene TRBV3-1; 9 bases match TRBD2. The CDR3 consists of 14 residues. Trimming removed 3 bases from V and 3 bases from J; junction bases left unmatched: 3. Germline V gene lookup returns CDR1 LGHDT and CDR2 YNNKEL (reference sequence). CDR3 sequence reads: CASSHSGSGYEQYF. The CDR3 DNA follows: TGTGCCAGCAGCCATAGCGGGAGTGGCTACGAGCAGTACTTC.

The rearrangement links TRBV4-3 to TRBJ2-3; D may be TRBD1 (6 bases). The J call is doubtful: the DNA matches TRBJ2-5 better. Looked up from germline, CDR1 is LGHNA and CDR2 is YSLEER. This CDR3 spans 16 amino acids. The CDR3 nucleotides read TGCGCCAGCAGCCAAGTGTGGCAGGGGCTAGATGGGACCCAGTACTTC. It translates to CASSQVWQGLDGTQYF.

This clonotype was counted many times. The rearrangement uses TRBV10-3 and TRBJ2-7; D is possibly TRBD1 or TRBD2 (6 bases each). The CDR3 runs to 14 residues. Between the trimmed V and J ends, which lost 3 bases and 4 bases, there was a span of 13 bases. Germline loops: CDR1 ENHRY, CDR2 SYGVKD. This chain's CDR3 is CAISDNRDLYEQYF. CDR3 DNA: TGTGCCATCAGTGACAACAGGGACTTATACGAGCAGTACTTC.

At least ten counts were recorded for this clonotype. The chain is built from TRBV28 and TRBJ2-1; 8 bases align to TRBD2. V was clipped by 1 base and J by 5 bases; unmatched bases: 4. Germline V lookup: CDR1 MDHEN, CDR2 SYDVKM. The CDR3 consists of 15 residues. Here the CDR3 reads CASSLYDGRDNEQFF. The CDR3 DNA follows: TGTGCCAGCAGTTTATACGACGGGAGGGACAATGAGCAGTTCTTC.

A word on this clonotype: Since a far larger clone is one base different, this is likely a read error. The chain employs TRBV12-3 or TRBV12-4 and TRBJ2-7; the match to TRBD1 covers 12 bases. The CDR3 consists of 15 residues. The J segment lost 7 bases and the V segment lost 7 bases, leaving 11 bases of the junction unmatched. This CDR3 is CASNLGTGGYNEQYF. The CDR3 DNA reads TGTGCCAGCAACCTCGGGACAGGGGGCTACAATGAGCAGTACTTC.

This clonotype was seen at least ten times. The chain employs TRBV5-1 and TRBJ2-7, with 10 bases lining up with TRBD2. CDR1 SGHRS and CDR2 YFSETQ come from the germline V gene. V dropped 0 bases and J dropped 4; count of bases not matched to a gene: 7. CDR3 size: 16 residues. The CDR3 region is CASSLELAGRAYEQYF. The CDR3 DNA reads as TGCGCCAGCAGCTTGGAACTAGCGGGACGTGCGTACGAGCAGTACTTC.

The chain uses TRBV11-2 and TRBJ2-7; the D gene is possibly TRBD2 (6 bases). The CDR3 loop spans 13 amino acids. Germline CDR1 SGHAT, CDR2 FQNNGV. The germline V and J ends were trimmed by 5 bases and 2 bases, with 10 bases remaining between them. CDR3 DNA: TGTGCCAGCAGCACACAGCGGGCCTACGAGCAGTACTTC. It translates to CASSTQRAYEQYF.

This clonotype was detected many times. V and J are TRBV18 and TRBJ2-1; D call uncertain. V lost 2 bases and J 7 bases, leaving 18 bases between the germline ends. This CDR3 contains 16 residues. Germline V gives CDR1 KGHSH, CDR2 LQKENI. The CDR3 DNA reads as TGTGCCAGCTCACCAAGGGTGGCGGACCTCGGGAATGAGCAGTTCTTC. Translating it yields CASSPRVADLGNEQFF.

J is TRBJ2-5 and V is TRBV27; 9 nucleotides align to TRBD1. This CDR3 contains 16 residues. Germline CDR1 and CDR2: MNHEY and SMNVEV (reference sequence). V lost 11 bases and J lost 4; bases outside the gene matches: 17. Written as DNA, the CDR3 is TGTGCCTTCCACCCCCGGGACAGGGAACCCCCAGAGACCCAGTACTTC. As protein: CAFHPRDREPPETQYF.

This clonotype was detected ten times or more. The chain links TRBV28 to TRBJ2-3; 9 bases line up with TRBD2. Germline CDR1 MDHEN, CDR2 SYDVKM. The CDR3 has 14 amino acids. V was clipped by 4 bases and J by 9 bases; unmatched bases: 8. The CDR3 sequence is CASSSHSGSGTQYF. The DNA of the CDR3 is TGTGCCAGCAGTTCCCATAGCGGGAGCGGAACGCAGTATTTT.

This clonotype was observed at least ten times. The chain links TRBV24-1 to TRBJ2-1; perhaps TRBD1 as D (6 bases). The CDR3 extends over 10 amino acids. V was cut by 11 bases and J by 7 bases, with 8 bases left in between. Germline V gene lookup returns CDR1 KGHDR and CDR2 SFDVKD. CDR3 amino acids: CAIGGNEQFF. The CDR3 DNA is TGTGCCATAGGGGGTAATGAGCAGTTCTTC.

This clonotype was counted ten times or more. This rearrangement joins TRBV2 to TRBJ2-7, with TRBD1 identical over 9 bases. CDR3 length equals 17 residues. CDR1 is SNHLY, CDR2 FYNNEI, per germline. Trimming took 2 bases from V and 4 from J; bases not matched to a gene: 12. The CDR3 spells CASSELGPGTGKYEQYF. For the CDR3, the DNA is TGTGCCAGCAGTGAATTGGGCCCCGGGACAGGGAAATACGAGCAGTACTTC.